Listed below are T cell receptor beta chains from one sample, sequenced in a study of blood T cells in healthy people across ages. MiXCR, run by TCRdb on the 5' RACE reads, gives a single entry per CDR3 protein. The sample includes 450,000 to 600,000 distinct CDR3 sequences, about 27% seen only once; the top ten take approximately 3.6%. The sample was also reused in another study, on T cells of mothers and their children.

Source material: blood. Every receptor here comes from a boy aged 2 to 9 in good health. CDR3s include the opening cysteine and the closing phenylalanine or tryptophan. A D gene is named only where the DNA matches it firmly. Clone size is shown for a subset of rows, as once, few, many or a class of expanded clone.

CASSQGTSGISYNEQFF,TGCGCCAGCAGCCAGGGGACTAGCGGGATATCCTACAATGAGCAGTTCTTC,TRBV4-3,TRBJ2-1,few,TRBD2
CASSYGQGLPNSPLHF,TGCGCCAGCAGCTACGGACAGGGGCTGCCCAATTCACCCCTCCACTTT,TRBV5-1,TRBJ1-6,-,TRBD1
CAWSVGPNYTF,TGTGCCTGGAGTGTAGGGCCTAACTACACCTTC,TRBV30,TRBJ1-2,-,-
CASSLDGATNEKLFF,TGCGCCAGCAGCTTGGACGGTGCAACTAATGAAAAACTGTTTTTT,TRBV5-1,TRBJ1-4,-,-
CASSEKTEETQYF,TGTGCCAGCAGTGAAAAAACAGAAGAGACCCAGTACTTC,TRBV25-1,TRBJ2-5,-,-
CAGSPWTRMNEQFF,TGTGCCGGCAGCCCCTGGACTAGAATGAATGAGCAGTTCTTC,TRBV9,TRBJ2-1,-,TRBD2
CATSRDGGVADTQYF,TGTGCCACCAGCAGAGATGGGGGAGTGGCAGATACGCAGTATTTT,TRBV15,TRBJ2-3,-,-
CSASGTSGSGETQYF,TGCAGTGCTTCCGGGACTAGCGGGAGTGGAGAGACCCAGTACTTC,TRBV20-1,TRBJ2-5,-,TRBD2
CASSLRANQETQYF,TGTGCCAGCAGTTTAAGGGCCAACCAAGAGACCCAGTACTTC,TRBV12-3/TRBV12-4,TRBJ2-5,few,-
CSARLRDSNYGYTF,TGCAGTGCTCGACTCCGGGACAGTAACTATGGCTACACCTTC,TRBV20-1,TRBJ1-2,-,TRBD1
CASSQLGSTYGYTF,TGTGCCAGCAGCCAATTGGGGAGCACCTATGGCTACACCTTC,TRBV14,TRBJ1-2,-,-
CASSRTGGGYGYTF,TGTGCCAGCAGCCGGACAGGGGGCGGTTATGGCTACACCTTC,TRBV5-5,TRBJ1-2,-,TRBD1
CASSLLGQSGNTIYF,TGTGCCAGCAGTTTATTAGGCCAGTCTGGAAACACCATATATTTT,TRBV27,TRBJ1-3,few,-
CASSESWGNIQYF,TGTGCCAGCAGTGAATCTTGGGGAAACATTCAGTACTTC,TRBV6-1,TRBJ2-4,few,-
CSASRGRGNEQFF,TGCAGTGCTAGTCGCGGGAGGGGCAATGAGCAGTTCTTC,TRBV20-1,TRBJ2-1,-,TRBD2
CASSLDREKLFF,TGTGCCAGCAGTCTAGACCGGGAAAAACTGTTTTTT,TRBV7-2,TRBJ1-4,few,-
CASSVAAGTGVQTQYF,TGTGCCAGCAGCGTAGCCGCCGGGACAGGGGTGCAGACCCAGTACTTC,TRBV9,TRBJ2-5,-,TRBD1
CASSPSTSLGGQFF,TGTGCCAGCAGCCCGTCGACTAGTTTGGGCGGGCAGTTCTTC,TRBV7-2,TRBJ2-1,-,-
CASRYLQGESRAFF,TGTGCCAGCAGGTACCTTCAGGGGGAGTCCCGAGCTTTCTTT,TRBV6-5,TRBJ1-1,-,TRBD1
CAGSQRGRHRGTDTQYF,TGTGCCGGCAGCCAGAGGGGTAGGCACAGGGGCACAGATACGCAGTATTTT,TRBV4-2,TRBJ2-3,-,-
CASSYPQFRDRRTYEQYF,TGTGCCAGCAGTTACCCCCAATTCAGGGACAGGAGAACTTACGAGCAGTACTTC,TRBV6-5,TRBJ2-7,-,TRBD1
CASSQDRSGRGYNEQFF,TGCGCCAGCAGCCAAGATCGAAGCGGGAGGGGTTACAATGAGCAGTTCTTC,TRBV4-3,TRBJ2-1,few,TRBD2
CSAEGQDLYEQYF,TGCAGTGCTGAGGGACAAGATCTGTACGAGCAGTACTTC,TRBV20-1,TRBJ2-7,-,-
CASSLRAYGNTIYF,TGTGCCAGCAGTTTACGGGCTTATGGAAACACCATATATTTT,TRBV27,TRBJ1-3,few,-
CASSFPGRAYEQYF,TGTGCCAGCAGCTTCCCTGGCAGGGCCTACGAGCAGTACTTC,TRBV7-9,TRBJ2-7,-,-
CASSVGWLAAYEQYF,TGTGCCAGCAGCGTAGGATGGCTAGCTGCCTACGAGCAGTACTTC,TRBV9,TRBJ2-7,-,-
CSGGRSSYEQYF,TGCAGTGGAGGCAGGAGTTCGTACGAGCAGTACTTC,TRBV20-1,TRBJ2-7,-,-
CATSRDWDSATQETQYF,TGTGCCACCAGCAGAGATTGGGACTCCGCTACCCAAGAGACCCAGTACTTC,TRBV15,TRBJ2-5,-,-
CASHTGVHNEQFF,TGTGCCAGTCACACGGGGGTCCACAATGAGCAGTTCTTC,TRBV18,TRBJ2-1,-,-
CASSLGRENTEAFF,TGCGCCAGCAGCTTGGGAAGGGAGAACACTGAAGCTTTCTTT,TRBV5-1,TRBJ1-1,-,-
CASSLVGISGNTIYF,TGTGCCAGCAGCTTAGTGGGGATCTCTGGAAACACCATATATTTT,TRBV7-9,TRBJ1-3,few,-
CASSDGGDQETQYF,TGTGCCAGCAGTGACGGGGGGGATCAAGAGACCCAGTACTTC,TRBV2,TRBJ2-5,-,TRBD2
CASSSAVSPYEQYF,TGTGCCAGCAGTTCGGCGGTCTCGCCCTACGAGCAGTACTTC,TRBV12-3/TRBV12-4,TRBJ2-7,-,-
CASSLQDIQGYTF,TGTGCCAGTAGTCTCCAGGACATTCAAGGCTACACCTTC,TRBV19,TRBJ1-2,few,-
CASSGKPGQGNHYEQYF,TGCGCCAGCAGCGGGAAACCGGGACAGGGGAATCACTACGAGCAGTACTTC,TRBV5-1,TRBJ2-7,-,TRBD1
CASSPEAGAIQYF,TGTGCCAGCTCACCAGAGGCGGGAGCCATTCAGTACTTC,TRBV18,TRBJ2-4,few,TRBD2
CASRKLAGGPTGELFF,TGTGCCAGCAGGAAACTAGCGGGGGGCCCCACCGGGGAGCTGTTTTTT,TRBV7-9,TRBJ2-2,-,TRBD2
CSARDSSGRETGELFF,TGCAGTGCTAGAGATTCTAGCGGGAGAGAGACCGGGGAGCTGTTTTTT,TRBV20-1,TRBJ2-2,-,TRBD2
CASSYSWTDTQYF,TGTGCCAGCAGTTACTCGTGGACAGATACGCAGTATTTT,TRBV6-2/TRBV6-3,TRBJ2-3,-,-
CASSLRGSGAYTDKTQYF,TGTGCCAGCAGTTTAAGGGGTAGCGGGGCCTATACTGACAAAACCCAGTACTTC,TRBV27,TRBJ2-5,-,TRBD2
CSVQRETDTQYF,TGCAGCGTTCAGCGGGAGACAGATACGCAGTATTTT,TRBV29-1,TRBJ2-3,-,TRBD2
CASTGGNEQFF,TGTGCCAGCACCGGGGGCAATGAGCAGTTCTTC,TRBV27,TRBJ2-1,few,-
CAISERDREAKLFF,TGTGCCATCAGTGAGCGCGACAGGGAGGCCAAACTGTTTTTT,TRBV10-3,TRBJ1-4,-,TRBD1
CASSAGAKNIQYF,TGTGCCAGCAGTGCGGGGGCCAAAAACATTCAGTACTTC,TRBV27,TRBJ2-4,few,-
CAWSYVPFSYEQYF,TGTGCCTGGAGCTACGTACCCTTCTCTTACGAGCAGTACTTC,TRBV30,TRBJ2-7,-,-
CASSGGQGAHEQFF,TGTGCCAGCAGTGGGGGCCAGGGGGCGCATGAGCAGTTCTTC,TRBV6-4,TRBJ2-1,-,TRBD1
CASSSSGWSSYNEQFF,TGTGCCAGCAGTTCTAGCGGGTGGAGCTCCTACAATGAGCAGTTCTTC,TRBV12-3/TRBV12-4,TRBJ2-1,few,TRBD2
CATSLGGTGNQPQHF,TGTGCCACATCTCTCGGAGGCACGGGCAATCAGCCCCAGCATTTT,TRBV7-9,TRBJ1-5,-,-
CASSQGRGGHEQYF,TGTGCCAGCAGCCAAGGCCGGGGGGGCCACGAGCAGTACTTC,TRBV3-1,TRBJ2-7,-,TRBD2
CASSERGGQGYNEQFF,TGTGCCAGCAGTGAAAGAGGGGGCCAGGGATACAATGAGCAGTTCTTC,TRBV6-1,TRBJ2-1,-,TRBD1
CASSDAGRIYEQYF,TGCGCCAGCAGTGATGCGGGAAGAATCTACGAGCAGTACTTC,TRBV10-1,TRBJ2-7,few,-
CASSLFGEGGYTF,TGTGCCAGCAGCCTCTTCGGGGAGGGAGGCTACACCTTC,TRBV3-1,TRBJ1-2,-,-
CSAREEGQGAHEQYF,TGCAGTGCTAGAGAGGAGGGACAGGGAGCCCACGAGCAGTACTTC,TRBV20-1,TRBJ2-7,-,TRBD1
CASSTIRDRGHRELFF,TGTGCCAGCAGTACCATCCGGGACAGGGGGCATAGGGAGCTGTTTTTT,TRBV27,TRBJ2-2,-,TRBD1
CASSVGQGSTEAFF,TGTGCCAGCAGCGTGGGACAGGGCAGCACTGAAGCTTTCTTT,TRBV9,TRBJ1-1,few,TRBD1
CASSLEKLRSYEQYF,TGCGCCAGCTCATTGGAGAAATTAAGGTCCTACGAGCAGTACTTC,TRBV5-1,TRBJ2-7,-,-
CAARVSGVDYNEQFF,TGTGCCGCCCGGGTGAGCGGGGTGGACTACAATGAGCAGTTCTTC,TRBV10-3,TRBJ2-1,few,TRBD2